Given below is one T cell receptor beta chain in context. This likely comes from a read error, as the CDR3 has no conserved phenylalanine or tryptophan at its end. Production of TCR beta cDNA used approximately 480 ng total RNA together with a constant-region primer. Generation of the TCR beta libraries relied on three nested multiplex PCR rounds using slightly modified ARM-PCR. PCR rounds one and two used TRBV1-TRBV30 forward primers with a C-beta reverse primer for about 9 cycles each. A single record per CDR3 protein comes from TCRdb applying MiXCR to the multiplex PCR reads. The sample includes under 200,000 distinct CDR3 sequences, 65% seen only once; the top ten take approximately 6.6%. Out of unsorted whole blood came the blood RNA, and germline DNA was extracted as well. This CDR3 spans 14 amino acids. Looked up from germline, CDR1 is MNHEY and CDR2 is SVGAGI. The data derive from a study of tumor-infiltrating lymphocytes in primary liver carcinoma.

The sequenced sample consisted of peripheral blood. The chain recombines TRBV6-5 with TRBJ1-1, with TRBD1 as a possible D gene (6 bases). This TCR was sampled from a woman in her sixties with primary liver carcinoma and hepatitis B virus infection. In DNA form, the CDR3 reads TGTGCTAGCGGTTACTTCGGAGGGGGCACTGAAGCTTTCTGT. Translated, it gives CASGYFGGGTEAFC.